These T cell receptor beta chains were read from a single sample in a study of T cell repertoires in cytomegalovirus infection. TCRdb fed the reads into MiXCR, producing one record per CDR3 protein. Among fewer than 350,000 distinct CDR3 sequences listed, 9% to 9.5% were seen once. The sample taken for sequencing was PBMCs. Source of these receptors: a human donor in good health (CMV status not recorded). Some clones in this sample may be carry-over from other donors' samples. Each CDR3 is given with its conserved first and last residue. A D gene is named only where the DNA matches it firmly. Clone size appears in some rows only: once, few, many, or a class for an expanded clone.

TRBV7-8	many	.	TRBJ1-3	TGTGCCAGCAGCTCCCGGACAGGAAACACCATATATTTT	CASSSRTGNTIYF
TRBV6-5	.	.	TRBJ1-1	TGTGCCAGCAGCCGGGGGCCTATGACTGAAGCTTTCTTT	CASSRGPMTEAFF
TRBV28	few	TRBD1	TRBJ2-1	TGTGCCAGCCACGGGACAGGGGGCTACAATGAGCAGTTCTTC	CASHGTGGYNEQFF
TRBV19	.	.	TRBJ2-3	TGTGCCAGTAGTACTGGGGGGCTAGCGGCAACGCAGTATTTT	CASSTGGLAATQYF
TRBV7-6	many	.	TRBJ2-3	TGTGCCAGCAGCCGCATCCACAGTGGCACAGATACGCAGTATTTT	CASSRIHSGTDTQYF
TRBV6-2/TRBV6-3	few	TRBD2	TRBJ2-2	TGTGCCAGCAGTTCGGGTACTAGCGGGACCGGGGAGCTGTTTTTT	CASSSGTSGTGELFF
TRBV11-1	.	.	TRBJ1-1	TGTGCCAGCAGCCGCCTGGGGGGCGGCACTGAAGCTTTCTTT	CASSRLGGGTEAFF
TRBV12-5	.	.	TRBJ2-3	TGTGCTGGGGAGGGGGGGCGAGGAACAGATACGCAGTATTTT	CAGEGGRGTDTQYF
TRBV7-2	many	TRBD1	TRBJ1-2	TGTGCCAGCAGCTTAGGACAGGGGATGCTAGGCTATGGCTACACCTTC	CASSLGQGMLGYGYTF
TRBV7-2	many	TRBD1	TRBJ1-5	TGTGCCAGCAGCACCGACAGGGGTTATCAGCCCCAGCATTTT	CASSTDRGYQPQHF
TRBV12-3/TRBV12-4	few	.	TRBJ2-1	TGTGCCAGCAACCGGGAACTTTACAATGAGCAGTTCTTC	CASNRELYNEQFF
TRBV29-1	few	TRBD1	TRBJ1-1	TGCAGCGTTGATGGCACGTGGGACAGGGGCCCTTTCTTT	CSVDGTWDRGPFF
TRBV7-2	many	.	TRBJ2-5	TGTGCCAGCAGCACCGACAGAAAGACCCAGTACTTC	CASSTDRKTQYF
TRBV28	.	.	TRBJ2-5	TGTGCCAGCAGTTTTGCTGCTTCGGAGACCCAGTACTTC	CASSFAASETQYF
TRBV14	.	TRBD2	TRBJ2-2	TGTGCCAGCTCGACTAGCGGGATCACCGGGGAGCTGTTTTTT	CASSTSGITGELFF
TRBV4-2	many	.	TRBJ2-3	TGTGCCAGCAGCCCCGTCCGCGGGTCGGGCGGGGATACGCAGTATTTT	CASSPVRGSGGDTQYF
TRBV28	.	.	TRBJ1-4	TGTGCCAGCACCCAGGGTGGTGCTAATGAAAAACTGTTTTTT	CASTQGGANEKLFF
TRBV6-2/TRBV6-3	many	.	TRBJ2-5	TGTGCCAGCAGTTACGGGGTGGTCGGAAAAATTGGAGGAGAGACCCAGTACTTC	CASSYGVVGKIGGETQYF
TRBV7-3	few	.	TRBJ2-1	TGTGCCAGCAGCGAGGGGGGGAGGGCCATATATGAGCAGTTCTTC	CASSEGGRAIYEQFF